Listed below are T cell receptor beta chains from one sample, sequenced in a study of Graves' ophthalmopathy and Graves' hyperthyroidism. Each CDR3 protein is one row after TCRdb ran MiXCR on the multiplex PCR reads. The sample lists 500,000 to 600,000 distinct CDR3 sequences; about two fifths were seen once. Sequencing used peripheral blood or thyroid tissue (not recorded which). The receptors come from an adult man with Graves' hyperthyroidism. CDR3s include the opening cysteine and the closing phenylalanine or tryptophan. D genes are given only for firm matches. Expanded clones are given a class, and other clones once, few, many or no size at all.

TRBV20-1	.	.	TRBJ2-3	CSARAGAAGTDTQYF	TGCAGTGCTAGAGCCGGGGCGGCGGGCACAGATACGCAGTATTTT
TRBV19	.	.	TRBJ2-3	CASSIDPDSDFTDTQYF	TGTGCCAGTAGTATAGATCCGGACAGCGATTTCACAGATACGCAGTATTTT
TRBV6-6	.	.	TRBJ1-4	CASSESSQGLGEKLFF	TGTGCCAGCAGCGAGTCGTCCCAGGGCCTGGGTGAAAAACTGTTTTTT
TRBV20-1	.	many	TRBJ2-7	CSASRGGYEQYF	TGCAGTGCTTCCAGGGGTGGCTACGAGCAGTACTTC
TRBV5-1	.	few	TRBJ1-2	CASRAGSSIHGYTF	TGCGCCAGCAGAGCAGGGTCTAGTATTCATGGCTACACCTTC
TRBV29-1	TRBD1	many	TRBJ1-2	CSVERTGGGYTF	TGCAGCGTTGAACGGACAGGGGGTGGCTACACCTTC
TRBV5-1	.	.	TRBJ2-5	CASSLVGRVMETQYF	TGCGCCAGCAGCTTGGTCGGACGGGTCATGGAGACCCAGTACTTC
TRBV20-1	TRBD1	.	TRBJ1-5	CSARDRRDQPQHF	TGCAGTGCTAGGGACAGGAGGGACCAGCCCCAGCATTTT
TRBV3-1	.	.	TRBJ1-1	CASSQDRVSEAFF	TGTGCCAGCAGCCAAGACCGGGTCTCTGAAGCTTTCTTT
TRBV12-3/TRBV12-4	.	few	TRBJ2-2	CASSLQGLKAGELFF	TGTGCCAGCAGTTTACAGGGTCTTAAGGCCGGGGAGCTGTTTTTT
TRBV4-1	TRBD1	many	TRBJ2-5	CASSQEWTGEWQETQYF	TGCGCCAGCAGCCAAGAGTGGACAGGGGAATGGCAAGAGACCCAGTACTTC
TRBV10-3	.	once	TRBJ2-7	CAISESAGGEVPTKQYF	TGTGCCATCAGTGAGTCCGCAGGTGGGGAAGTTCCGACGAAGCAGTACTTC
TRBV7-8	.	many	TRBJ1-4	CASSFGGREKLFF	TGTGCCAGCAGCTTTGGGGGCAGGGAAAAACTGTTTTTT
TRBV3-1	TRBD1	many	TRBJ1-1	CASSPTGITEAFF	TGTGCCAGCAGTCCGACAGGGATAACTGAAGCTTTCTTT
TRBV5-1	.	.	TRBJ1-1	CASRQFPAYTEAFF	TGCGCCAGCAGGCAGTTCCCGGCGTACACTGAAGCTTTCTTT
TRBV20-1	.	.	TRBJ2-6	CSAPDSGANVLTF	TGCAGTGCACCGGACTCCGGGGCCAACGTCCTGACTTTC
TRBV6-1	TRBD1	.	TRBJ1-6	CASSPPGQGNSPLHF	TGTGCCAGCTCACCACCCGGACAGGGAAATTCACCCCTCCACTTT
TRBV6-1	.	many	TRBJ2-7	CASSPRTVLGYEQYF	TGTGCCAGCAGTCCCCGGACAGTCTTGGGCTACGAGCAGTACTTC
TRBV7-2	.	many	TRBJ2-2	CASSLEWITGELFF	TGTGCCAGCAGCTTAGAGTGGATTACCGGGGAGCTGTTTTTT
TRBV12-3/TRBV12-4	.	few	TRBJ1-5	CASSLGDYQPQHF	TGTGCCAGCAGTTTAGGGGATTATCAGCCCCAGCATTTT
TRBV12-3/TRBV12-4	.	many	TRBJ2-5	CASSFLRDQETQYF	TGTGCCAGCAGTTTTCTCCGGGACCAAGAGACCCAGTACTTC
TRBV29-1	.	many	TRBJ2-7	CSVGRGDEQYF	TGCAGCGTTGGGAGGGGCGACGAGCAGTACTTC
TRBV24-1	.	.	TRBJ1-2	CATSDSSRGYGYTF	TGTGCCACCAGTGATTCAAGCAGGGGCTATGGCTACACCTTC
TRBV7-9	.	.	TRBJ1-1	CASSQGWTEAFF	TGTGCCAGCAGTCAGGGGTGGACTGAAGCTTTCTTT